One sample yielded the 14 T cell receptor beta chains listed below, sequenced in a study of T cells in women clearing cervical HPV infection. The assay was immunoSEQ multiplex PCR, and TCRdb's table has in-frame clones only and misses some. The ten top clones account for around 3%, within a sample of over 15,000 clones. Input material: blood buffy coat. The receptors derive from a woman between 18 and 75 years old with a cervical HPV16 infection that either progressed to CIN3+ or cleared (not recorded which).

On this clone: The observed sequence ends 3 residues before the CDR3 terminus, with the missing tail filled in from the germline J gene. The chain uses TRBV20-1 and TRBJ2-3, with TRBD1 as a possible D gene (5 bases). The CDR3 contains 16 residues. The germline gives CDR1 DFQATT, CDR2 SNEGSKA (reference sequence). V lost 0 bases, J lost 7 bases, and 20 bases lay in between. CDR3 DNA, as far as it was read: TGCAGTGCTAGAGATAGGGGCGGTAAGGTACAGTATACG. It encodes CSARDRGGKVQYT. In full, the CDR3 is CSARDRGGKVQYTQYF.

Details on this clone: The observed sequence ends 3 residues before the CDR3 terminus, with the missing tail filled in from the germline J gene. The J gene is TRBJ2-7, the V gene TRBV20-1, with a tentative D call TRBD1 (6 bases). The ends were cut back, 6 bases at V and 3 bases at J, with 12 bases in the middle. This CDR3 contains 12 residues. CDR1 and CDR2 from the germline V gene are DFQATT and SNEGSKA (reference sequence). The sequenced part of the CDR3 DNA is TGCAGTGCAAACAGGGCGGTCTACGAG. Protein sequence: CSANRAVYE. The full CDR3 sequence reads CSANRAVYEQYF.

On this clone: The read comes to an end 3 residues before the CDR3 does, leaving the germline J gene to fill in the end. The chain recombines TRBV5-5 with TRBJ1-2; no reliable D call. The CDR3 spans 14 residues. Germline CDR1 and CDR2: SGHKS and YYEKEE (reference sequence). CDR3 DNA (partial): TGTGCCAGCAGCCCAGGCGGGAGGGTAGAGGGC. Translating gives CASSPGGRVEG. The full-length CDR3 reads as CASSPGGRVEGYTF.

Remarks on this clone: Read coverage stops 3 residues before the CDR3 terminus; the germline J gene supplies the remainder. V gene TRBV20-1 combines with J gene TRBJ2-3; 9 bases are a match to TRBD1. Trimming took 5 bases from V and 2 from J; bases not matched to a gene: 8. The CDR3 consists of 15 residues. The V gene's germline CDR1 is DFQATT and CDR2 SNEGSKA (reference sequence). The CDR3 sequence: CSAPIRDRATDTQYF. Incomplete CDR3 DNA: TGCAGTGCTCCGATCCGGGACAGGGCCACAGATACG.

This CDR3 reads CAWSRQGWNQPQHF. The sequenced CDR3 bases are TGTGCCTGGAGTAGGCAGGGATGGAATCAGCCC. The rearrangement links TRBV30 to TRBJ1-5; tentatively, D is TRBD1 (5 bases). The sequenced fragment ends 3 residues before the CDR3 boundary, so the rest is inferred from the germline J gene. Looked up from germline, CDR1 is GTSNPN and CDR2 is SVGIG (reference sequence). This CDR3 is built from 14 residues. V gave up 2 bases and J gave up 4 bases, with 12 bases separating them.

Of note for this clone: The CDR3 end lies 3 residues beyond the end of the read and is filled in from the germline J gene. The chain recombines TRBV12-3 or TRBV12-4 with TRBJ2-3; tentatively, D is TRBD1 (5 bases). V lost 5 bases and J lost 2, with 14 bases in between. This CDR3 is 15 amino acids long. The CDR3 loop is CASSDQQDNTDTQYF. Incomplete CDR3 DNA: TGTGCCAGCAGTGATCAACAGGACAACACAGATACG.

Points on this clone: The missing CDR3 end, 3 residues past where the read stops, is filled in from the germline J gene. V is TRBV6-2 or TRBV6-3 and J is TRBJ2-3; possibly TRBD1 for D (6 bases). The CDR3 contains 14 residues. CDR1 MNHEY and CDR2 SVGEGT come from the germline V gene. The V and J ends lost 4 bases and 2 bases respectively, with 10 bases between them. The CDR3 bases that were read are TGTGCCAGCAGTTTAGGACAGCCCACAGATACG. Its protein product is CASSLGQPTDT. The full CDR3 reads CASSLGQPTDTQYF.

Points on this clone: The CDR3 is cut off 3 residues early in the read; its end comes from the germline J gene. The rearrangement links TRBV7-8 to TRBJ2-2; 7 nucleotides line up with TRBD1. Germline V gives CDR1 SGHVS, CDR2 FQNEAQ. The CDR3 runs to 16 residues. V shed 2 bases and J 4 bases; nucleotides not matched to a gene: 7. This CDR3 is CASSLQGGATTGELFF. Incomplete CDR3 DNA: TGTGCCAGCAGCTTACAAGGGGGCGCTACCACCGGGGAG.

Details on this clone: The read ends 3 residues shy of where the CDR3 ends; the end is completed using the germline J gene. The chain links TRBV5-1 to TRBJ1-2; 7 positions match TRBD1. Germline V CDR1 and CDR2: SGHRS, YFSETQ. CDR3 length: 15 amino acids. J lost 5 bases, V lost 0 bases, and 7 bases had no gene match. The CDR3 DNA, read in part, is TGCGCCAGCAGCTTGGATCCGGGACAGCTGTATGGC. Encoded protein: CASSLDPGQLYG. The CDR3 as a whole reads CASSLDPGQLYGYTF. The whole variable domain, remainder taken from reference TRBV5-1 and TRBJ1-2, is KAGVTQTPRYLIKTRGQQVTLSCSPISGHRSVSWYQQTPGQGLQFLFEYFSETQRNKGNFPGRFSGRQFSNSRSEMNVSTLELGDSALYLCASSLDPGQLYGYTFGSGTRLTVV.

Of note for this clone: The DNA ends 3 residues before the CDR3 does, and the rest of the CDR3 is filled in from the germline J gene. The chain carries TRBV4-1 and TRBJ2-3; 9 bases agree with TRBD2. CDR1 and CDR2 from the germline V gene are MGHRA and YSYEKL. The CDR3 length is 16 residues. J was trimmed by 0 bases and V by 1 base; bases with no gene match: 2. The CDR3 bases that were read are TGCGCCAGCAGCCAAGGCGGGGGGGCTAGCACAGATACG. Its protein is CASSQGGGASTDT. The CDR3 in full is CASSQGGGASTDTQYF.

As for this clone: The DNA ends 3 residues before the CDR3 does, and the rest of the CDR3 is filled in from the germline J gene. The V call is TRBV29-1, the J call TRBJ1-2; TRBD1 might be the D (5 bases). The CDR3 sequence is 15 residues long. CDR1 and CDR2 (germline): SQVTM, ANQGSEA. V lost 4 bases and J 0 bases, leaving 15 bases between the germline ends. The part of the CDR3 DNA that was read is TGCAGCGTTGGGGGCCAGGAGCTCACTAACTATGGC. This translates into CSVGGQELTNYG. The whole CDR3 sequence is CSVGGQELTNYGYTF.

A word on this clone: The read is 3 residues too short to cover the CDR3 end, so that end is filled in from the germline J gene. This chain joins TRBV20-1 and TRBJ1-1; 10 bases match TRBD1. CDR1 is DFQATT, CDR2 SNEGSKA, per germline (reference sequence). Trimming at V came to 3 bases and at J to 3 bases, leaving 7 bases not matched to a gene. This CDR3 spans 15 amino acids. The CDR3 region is CSARETGGKHTEAFF. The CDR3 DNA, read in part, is TGCAGTGCTAGGGAGACAGGGGGCAAACACACTGAA.

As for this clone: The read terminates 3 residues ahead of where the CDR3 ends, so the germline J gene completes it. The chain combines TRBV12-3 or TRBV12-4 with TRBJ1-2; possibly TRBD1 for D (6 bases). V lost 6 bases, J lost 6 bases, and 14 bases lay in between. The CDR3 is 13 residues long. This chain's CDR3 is CASRPTGSNGYTF. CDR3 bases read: TGTGCCAGCAGGCCTACAGGGAGTAATGGC.

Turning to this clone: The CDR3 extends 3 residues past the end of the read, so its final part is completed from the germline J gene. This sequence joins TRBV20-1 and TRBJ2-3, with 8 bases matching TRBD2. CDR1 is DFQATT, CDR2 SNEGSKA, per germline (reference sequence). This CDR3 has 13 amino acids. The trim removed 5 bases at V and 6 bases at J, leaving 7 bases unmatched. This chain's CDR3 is CSAEAGVLDTQYF. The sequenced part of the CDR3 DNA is TGCAGTGCTGAAGCGGGGGTTTTGGATACG.